This TCR beta chain was observed in a study of memory CD4+ T cells and cytomegalovirus serostatus. On the study more broadly: This sample comes from healthy Belgian adults, under 10 CMV seropositive, approximately 23 seronegative. Study results and caveats: Each of 67 CMV-associated TCRbeta sequences occurred in one to five individuals.

The sort gate was single viable CD3+CD4+CD8-CD45RO+ cells for memory CD4+ T cells. Donors' CMV status reflects serum IgG against pp150, pp28, p38, p52. Comment on this clone: What it binds is not known.

Repertoires were generated with immunoSEQ multiplex PCR, while TCRdb's copy carries only in-frame clones and drops some. This table holds some 44,000 clones, roughly 80% found once. The J segment lost 2 bases and the V segment lost 5 bases, leaving 2 bases of the junction unmatched. Germline lookup yields CDR1 SGHTA and CDR2 FQGNSA. The length of the CDR3 is 15 residues. The clonotype was recovered from an adult in good health and CMV-seronegative. Sample: memory CD4+ T cells from blood. This chain uses TRBV7-2 with TRBJ2-6; TRBD2 matches 8 bases. CDR3 sequence: CASSAGGAGANVLTF. In DNA form, the CDR3 reads TGTGCCAGCAGCGCCGGGGGGGCTGGGGCCAACGTCCTGACTTTC. The full variable domain, in which reference TRBV7-2 and TRBJ2-6 provide the parts outside the CDR3, is GAGVSQSPSNKVTEKGKDVELRCDPISGHTALYWYRQSLGQGLEFLIYFQGNSAPDKSGLPSDRFSAERTGGSVSTLTIQRTQQEDSAVYLCASSAGGAGANVLTFGAGSRLTVL.